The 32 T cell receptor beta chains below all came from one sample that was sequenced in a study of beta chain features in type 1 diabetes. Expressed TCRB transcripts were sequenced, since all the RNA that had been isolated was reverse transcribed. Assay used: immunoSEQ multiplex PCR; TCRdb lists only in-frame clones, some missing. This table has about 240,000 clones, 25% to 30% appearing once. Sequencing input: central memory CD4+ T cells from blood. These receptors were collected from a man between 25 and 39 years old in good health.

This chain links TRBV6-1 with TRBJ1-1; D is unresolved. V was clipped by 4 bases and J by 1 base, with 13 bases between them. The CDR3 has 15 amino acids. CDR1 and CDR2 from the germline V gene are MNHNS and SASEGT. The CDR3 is CASSVKEVRNTEAFF. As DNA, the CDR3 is TGTGCCAGCAGTGTGAAGGAAGTCAGGAACACTGAAGCTTTCTTT.

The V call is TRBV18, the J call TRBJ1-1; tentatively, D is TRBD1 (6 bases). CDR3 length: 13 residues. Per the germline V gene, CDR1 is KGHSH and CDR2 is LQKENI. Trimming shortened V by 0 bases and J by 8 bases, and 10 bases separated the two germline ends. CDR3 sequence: CASSPPAGEEAFF. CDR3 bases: TGTGCCAGCTCACCACCGGCAGGGGAAGAAGCTTTCTTT.

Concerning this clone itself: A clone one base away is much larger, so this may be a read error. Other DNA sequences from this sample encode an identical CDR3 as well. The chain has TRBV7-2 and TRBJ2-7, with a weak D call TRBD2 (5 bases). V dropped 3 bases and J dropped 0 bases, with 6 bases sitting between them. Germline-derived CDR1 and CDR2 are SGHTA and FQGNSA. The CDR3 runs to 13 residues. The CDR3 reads CASSFTSSYEQYF. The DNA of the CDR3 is TGTGCCAGCAGCTTCACTAGCTCCTACGAGCAGTACTTC.

The CDR3 DNA is TGTGCCAGTAGTGTTTCAGGGGAATCACCCCTCCACTTT. It is translated as CASSVSGESPLHF. The chain joins TRBV19 to TRBJ1-6, with D perhaps TRBD1 (6 bases). The CDR3 is 13 amino acids. Per the germline V gene, CDR1 is LNHDA and CDR2 is SQIVND (reference sequence). Trimming left V 5 bases short and J 10 bases short, with 12 bases between.

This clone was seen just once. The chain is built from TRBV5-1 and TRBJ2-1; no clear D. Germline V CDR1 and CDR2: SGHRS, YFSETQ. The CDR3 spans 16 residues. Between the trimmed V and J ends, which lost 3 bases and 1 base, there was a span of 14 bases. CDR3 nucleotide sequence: TGCGCCAGCAGCTCTATGGACGGATCTTCCTACAATGAGCAGTTCTTC. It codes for CASSSMDGSSYNEQFF.

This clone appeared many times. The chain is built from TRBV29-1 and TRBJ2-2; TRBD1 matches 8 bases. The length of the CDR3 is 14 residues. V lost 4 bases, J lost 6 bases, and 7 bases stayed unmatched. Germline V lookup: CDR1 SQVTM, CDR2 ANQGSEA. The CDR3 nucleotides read TGCAGCGTTGGCCAGGGGGCGCTGGCCGGGGAGCTGTTTTTT. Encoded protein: CSVGQGALAGELFF.

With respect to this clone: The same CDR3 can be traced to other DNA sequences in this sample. The CDR3 DNA is TGTGCCTGGAGTGGGCGAGAGACCCAGTACTTC. It specifies CAWSGRETQYF. V gene TRBV30 combines with J gene TRBJ2-5; D is undetermined. CDR3 size: 11 residues. V was clipped by 1 base and J by 4 bases, with 4 bases between them. Per the germline V gene, CDR1 is GTSNPN and CDR2 is SVGIG (reference sequence).

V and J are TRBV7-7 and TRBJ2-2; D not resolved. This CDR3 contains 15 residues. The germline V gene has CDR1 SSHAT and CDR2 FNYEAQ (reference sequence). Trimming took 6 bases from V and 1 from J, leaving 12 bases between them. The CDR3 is CASSSMTGNTGELFF. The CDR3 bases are TGTGCCAGCAGTTCGATGACGGGGAACACCGGGGAGCTGTTTTTT.

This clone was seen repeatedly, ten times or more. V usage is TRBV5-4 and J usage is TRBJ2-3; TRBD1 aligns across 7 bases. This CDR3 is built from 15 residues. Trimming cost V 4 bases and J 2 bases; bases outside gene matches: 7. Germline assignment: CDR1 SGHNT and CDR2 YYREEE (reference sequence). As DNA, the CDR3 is TGTGCCAGCAGCAGATGGGACAGTAACACAGATACGCAGTATTTT. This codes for CASSRWDSNTDTQYF.

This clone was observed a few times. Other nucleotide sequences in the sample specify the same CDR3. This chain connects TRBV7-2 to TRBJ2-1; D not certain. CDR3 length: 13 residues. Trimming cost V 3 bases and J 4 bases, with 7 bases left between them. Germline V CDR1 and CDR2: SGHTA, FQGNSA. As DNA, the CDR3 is TGTGCCAGCAGCTTCGACTCTTACAATGAGCAGTTCTTC. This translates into CASSFDSYNEQFF.

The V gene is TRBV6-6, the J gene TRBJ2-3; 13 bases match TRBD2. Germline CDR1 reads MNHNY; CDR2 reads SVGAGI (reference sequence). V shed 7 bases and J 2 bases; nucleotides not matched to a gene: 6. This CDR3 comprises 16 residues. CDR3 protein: CASTGLAGAFTDTQYF. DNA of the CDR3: TGTGCCAGCACCGGACTAGCGGGAGCCTTCACAGATACGCAGTATTTT.

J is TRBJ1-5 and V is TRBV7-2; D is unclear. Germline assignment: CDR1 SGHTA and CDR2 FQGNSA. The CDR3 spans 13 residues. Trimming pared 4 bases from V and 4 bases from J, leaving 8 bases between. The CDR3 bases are TGTGCCAGCAGCTCGGACTTAAATCAGCCCCAGCATTTT. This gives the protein CASSSDLNQPQHF.

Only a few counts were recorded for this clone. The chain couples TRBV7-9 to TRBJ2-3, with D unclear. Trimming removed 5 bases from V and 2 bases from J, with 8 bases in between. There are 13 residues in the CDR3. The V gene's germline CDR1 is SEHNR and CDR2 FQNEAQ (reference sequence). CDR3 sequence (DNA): TGTGCCAGCAGCCCCTCCGACACAGATACGCAGTATTTT. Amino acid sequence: CASSPSDTDTQYF.

CDR3 nucleotides: TGCGCCAGCAGCTTGGACCTCTCTGGAAACACCATATATTTT. Translated, it gives CASSLDLSGNTIYF. The V call is TRBV5-1, the J call TRBJ1-3; the D is unclear. The CDR3 spans 14 residues. Between the trimmed V and J ends, which lost 0 bases and 0 bases, there was a span of 4 bases. Germline V gives CDR1 SGHRS, CDR2 YFSETQ.

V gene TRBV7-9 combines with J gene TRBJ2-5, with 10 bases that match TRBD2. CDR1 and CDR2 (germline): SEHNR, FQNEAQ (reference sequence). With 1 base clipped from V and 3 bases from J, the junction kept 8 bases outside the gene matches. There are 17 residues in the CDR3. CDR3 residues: CASSLGASGREKETQYF. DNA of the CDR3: TGTGCCAGCAGCTTAGGAGCGAGCGGGAGGGAAAAAGAGACCCAGTACTTC.

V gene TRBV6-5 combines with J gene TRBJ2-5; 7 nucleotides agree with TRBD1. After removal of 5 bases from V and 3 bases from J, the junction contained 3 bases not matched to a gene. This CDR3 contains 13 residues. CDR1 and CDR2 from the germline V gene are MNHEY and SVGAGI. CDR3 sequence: CASSIDREETQYF. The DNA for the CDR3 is TGTGCCAGCAGTATCGACAGGGAAGAGACCCAGTACTTC.

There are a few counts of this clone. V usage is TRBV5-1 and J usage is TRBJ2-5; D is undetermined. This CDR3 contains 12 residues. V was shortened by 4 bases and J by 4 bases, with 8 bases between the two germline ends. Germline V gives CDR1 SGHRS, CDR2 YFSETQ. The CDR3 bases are TGCGCCAGCAGCGAACACGGAGAGACCCAGTACTTC. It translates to CASSEHGETQYF. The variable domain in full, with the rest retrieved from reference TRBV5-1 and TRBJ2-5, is KAGVTQTPRYLIKTRGQQVTLSCSPISGHRSVSWYQQTPGQGLQFLFEYFSETQRNKGNFPGRFSGRQFSNSRSEMNVSTLELGDSALYLCASSEHGETQYFGPGTRLLVL.

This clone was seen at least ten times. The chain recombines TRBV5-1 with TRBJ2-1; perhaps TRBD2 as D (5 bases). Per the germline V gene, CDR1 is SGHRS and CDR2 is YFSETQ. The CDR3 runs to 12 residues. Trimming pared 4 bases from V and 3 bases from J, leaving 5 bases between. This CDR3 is CASSRDYNEQFF. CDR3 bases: TGCGCCAGCAGCCGGGACTACAATGAGCAGTTCTTC.

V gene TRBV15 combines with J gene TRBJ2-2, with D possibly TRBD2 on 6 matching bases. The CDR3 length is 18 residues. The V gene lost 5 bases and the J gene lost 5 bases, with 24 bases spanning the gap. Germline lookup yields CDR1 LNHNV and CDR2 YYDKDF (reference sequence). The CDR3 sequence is CATSASRGKIEWTGELFF. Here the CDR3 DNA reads TGTGCCACCAGCGCGAGTCGCGGGAAGATAGAGTGGACCGGGGAGCTGTTTTTT.

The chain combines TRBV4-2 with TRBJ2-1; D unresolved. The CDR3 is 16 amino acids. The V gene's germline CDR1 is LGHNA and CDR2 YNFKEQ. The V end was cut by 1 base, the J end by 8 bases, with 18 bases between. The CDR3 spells CASSQAEPDRQDEQFF. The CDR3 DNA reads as TGTGCCAGCAGCCAAGCGGAGCCCGACCGGCAGGATGAGCAGTTCTTC.

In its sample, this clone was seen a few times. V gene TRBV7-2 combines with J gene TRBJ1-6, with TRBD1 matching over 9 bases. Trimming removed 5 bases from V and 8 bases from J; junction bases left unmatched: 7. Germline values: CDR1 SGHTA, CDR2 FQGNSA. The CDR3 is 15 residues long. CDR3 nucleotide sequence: TGTGCCAGCAGCCCAGGACAGGGGTTGTATTCACCCCTCCACTTT. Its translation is CASSPGQGLYSPLHF.

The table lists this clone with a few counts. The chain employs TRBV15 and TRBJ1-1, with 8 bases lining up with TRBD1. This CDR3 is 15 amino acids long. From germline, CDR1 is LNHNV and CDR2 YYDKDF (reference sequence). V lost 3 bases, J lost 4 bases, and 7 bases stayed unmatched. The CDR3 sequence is CATSSRVGQGTEAFF. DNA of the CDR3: TGTGCCACCAGCAGCCGGGTAGGACAGGGCACTGAAGCTTTCTTT.

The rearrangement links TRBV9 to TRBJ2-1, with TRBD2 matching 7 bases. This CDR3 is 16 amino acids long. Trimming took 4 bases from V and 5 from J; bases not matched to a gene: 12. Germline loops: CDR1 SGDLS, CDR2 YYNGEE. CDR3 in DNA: TGTGCCAGCAGCCCAACCGGGACTACTACGCACAATGAGCAGTTCTTC. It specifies CASSPTGTTTHNEQFF.

This chain's CDR3 is CASSQRGGPGQETQYF. CDR3 bases: TGTGCCAGCAGCCAGAGAGGGGGGCCGGGTCAAGAGACCCAGTACTTC. The V and J genes are TRBV4-2 and TRBJ2-5; either TRBD1 or TRBD2 may supply D (6 bases each). CDR1 and CDR2 (germline): LGHNA, YNFKEQ. V gave up 3 bases and J gave up 2 bases, with 16 bases separating them. The length of the CDR3 is 16 residues.

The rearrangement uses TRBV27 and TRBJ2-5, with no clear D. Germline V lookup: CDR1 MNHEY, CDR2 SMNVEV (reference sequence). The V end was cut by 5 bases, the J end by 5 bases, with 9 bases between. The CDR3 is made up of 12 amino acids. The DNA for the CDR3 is TGTGCCAGCAGTCCCTTAGGGGAGACCCAGTACTTC. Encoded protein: CASSPLGETQYF.

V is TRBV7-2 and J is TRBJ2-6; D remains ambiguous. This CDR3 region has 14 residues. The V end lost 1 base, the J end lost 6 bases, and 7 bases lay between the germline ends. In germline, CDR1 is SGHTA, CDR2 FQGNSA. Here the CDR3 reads CASSLDSQANVLTF. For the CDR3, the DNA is TGTGCCAGCAGCTTAGATTCCCAGGCCAACGTCCTGACTTTC.

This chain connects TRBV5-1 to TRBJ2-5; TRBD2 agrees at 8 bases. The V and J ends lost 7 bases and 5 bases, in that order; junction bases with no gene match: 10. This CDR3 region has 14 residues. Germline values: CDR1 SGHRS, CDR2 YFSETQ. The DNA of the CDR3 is TGCGCCAGCTCGGGACTAGGGAGTGGGGAGACCCAGTACTTC. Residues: CASSGLGSGETQYF.

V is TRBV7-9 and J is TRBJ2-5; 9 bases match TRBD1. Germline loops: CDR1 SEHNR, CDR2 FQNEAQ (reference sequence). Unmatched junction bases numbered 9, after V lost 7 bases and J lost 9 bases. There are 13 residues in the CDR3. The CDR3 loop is CASKFTTGGPQYF. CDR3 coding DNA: TGTGCCAGCAAATTTACCACAGGGGGCCCCCAGTACTTC.

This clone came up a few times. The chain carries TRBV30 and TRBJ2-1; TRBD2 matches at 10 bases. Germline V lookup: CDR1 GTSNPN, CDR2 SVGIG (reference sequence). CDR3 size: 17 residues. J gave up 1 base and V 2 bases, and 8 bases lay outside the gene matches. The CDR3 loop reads CAWSLLAGRSSYNEQFF. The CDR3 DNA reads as TGTGCCTGGAGTTTACTAGCGGGAAGGTCTTCCTACAATGAGCAGTTCTTC.

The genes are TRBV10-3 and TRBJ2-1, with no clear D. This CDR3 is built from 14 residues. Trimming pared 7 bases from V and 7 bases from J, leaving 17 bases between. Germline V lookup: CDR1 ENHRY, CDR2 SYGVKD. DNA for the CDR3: TGTGCCATCACCCTGGAAAGGGCGAGTAATGAGCAGTTCTTC. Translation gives CAITLERASNEQFF.

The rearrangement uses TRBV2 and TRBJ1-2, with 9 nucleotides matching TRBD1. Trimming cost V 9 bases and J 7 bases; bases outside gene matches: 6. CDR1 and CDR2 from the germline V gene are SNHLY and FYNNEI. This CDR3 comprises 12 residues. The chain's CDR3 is CASSKGQGGYTF. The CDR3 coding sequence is TGTGCCAGTTCAAAGGGACAGGGTGGCTACACCTTC.

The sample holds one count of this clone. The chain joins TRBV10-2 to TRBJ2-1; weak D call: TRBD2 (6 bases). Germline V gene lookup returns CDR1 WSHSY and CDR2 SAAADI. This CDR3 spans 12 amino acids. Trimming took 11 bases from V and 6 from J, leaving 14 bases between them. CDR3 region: CASKGGGNEQFF. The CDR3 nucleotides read TGCGCCTCCAAGGGAGGTGGCAATGAGCAGTTCTTC.